This T cell receptor (beta chain) is from a study of cytomegalovirus exposure and HLA in healthy donors. This clone came up a few times. Its antigen is unidentified. The sample has other DNA sequences that encode this CDR3 too. CDR1 MGHDK and CDR2 SYGVNS come from the germline V gene. There are 13 residues in the CDR3. V was clipped by 4 bases and J by 1 base, with 5 bases between them. Whole-study results and caveats: A later analysis linked a missense DCLRE1C variant to TCR beta V- and J-gene trimming. Under in vitro conditions, a few CMV-associated chains were confirmed as specific for CMV antigens. Diagnosis of cytomegalovirus status made by the classifier reportedly showed high specificity and sensitivity.

PCR involved 60 Vbeta and 13 Jbeta primers. Using immunoSEQ multiplex PCR, the repertoire was profiled, and TCRdb retains in-frame clones only, with some absent. The sample includes under 250,000 clones, roughly 85% of them seen just once. The sample comprised PBMCs. This chain links TRBV25-1 with TRBJ1-5, with D hard to call. The receptor was isolated from a girl aged 2-10 years in good health and CMV-seronegative. The CDR3 is CASSAGSNQPQHF. The CDR3 DNA follows: TGTGCCAGCAGTGCAGGCAGCAATCAGCCCCAGCATTTT.